This T cell receptor beta chain was recovered during a study of blood T cell repertoires in COVID-19. The CDR3 totals 14 residues. The V end lost 6 bases, the J end lost 0 bases, and 11 bases lay between the germline ends. Germline V gene sequence: CDR1 MNHEY, CDR2 SVGEGT. Sequencing used immunoSEQ multiplex PCR; TCRdb keeps in-frame clones, though not all of them. The sample has 250,000 to 300,000 clones; 75% to 90% are singletons. Material for sequencing was peripheral blood. The rearrangement uses TRBV6-2 or TRBV6-3 and TRBJ1-1; D might be TRBD1 (6 bases). The clonotype comes from a man between 60 and 75 years old who had recovered from COVID-19. In nucleotides, the CDR3 is TGTGCCAGCAGCCGGGACACCCTGAACACTGAAGCTTTCTTT. This sequence encodes CASSRDTLNTEAFF.